This T cell receptor (beta chain) comes out of a study of response to subunit inactivated influenza vaccine. TCRdb recomputed calls from the RT-PCR reads with MiXCR, one row per CDR3 protein. The table includes 650,000 or so distinct CDR3 sequences, around 13% detected once. V lost 2 bases to trimming and J lost 4 bases, with 15 bases between them. This CDR3 has 17 amino acids. Looked up from germline, CDR1 is MNHEY and CDR2 is SMNVEV (reference sequence). Whole-study findings and limits: With each seasonal influenza vaccination, the authors suggested, few new T cells are recruited.

This clonotype was counted only a few times. The antigen is undetermined. The chain carries TRBV27 and TRBJ1-6; perhaps TRBD1 as D (6 bases). Sample: PBMCs from blood, taken less than 15 days before vaccination. This sequence was found in a man in his fifties or sixties who received an inactivated influenza vaccine. CDR3 amino acids: CASSLTWGTLYNSPLHF. The CDR3 DNA reads as TGTGCCAGCAGTTTAACTTGGGGGACACTATATAATTCACCCCTCCACTTT.